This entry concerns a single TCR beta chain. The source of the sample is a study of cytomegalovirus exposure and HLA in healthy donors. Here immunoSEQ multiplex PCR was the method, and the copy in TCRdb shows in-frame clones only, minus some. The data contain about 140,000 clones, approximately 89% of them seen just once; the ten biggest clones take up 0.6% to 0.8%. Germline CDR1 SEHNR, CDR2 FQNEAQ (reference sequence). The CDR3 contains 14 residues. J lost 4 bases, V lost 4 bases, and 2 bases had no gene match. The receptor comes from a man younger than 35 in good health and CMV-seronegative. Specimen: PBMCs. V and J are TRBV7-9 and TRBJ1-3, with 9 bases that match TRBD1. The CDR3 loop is CASSSGTGGNTIYF. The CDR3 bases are TGTGCCAGCAGCTCGGGGACAGGGGGAAACACCATATATTTT.